The sample holds a few counts of the clone carrying this T cell receptor beta chain. As yet, its antigen is unknown. This specimen belongs to a study of blood T cells in healthy people across ages. Per-sample PBMC isolation yielded at least 6 million cells. CDR1 and CDR2 from the germline V gene are LGHNA and YNFKEQ. Trimming removed 1 base from V and 5 bases from J; junction bases left unmatched: 5. There are 17 residues in the CDR3. PCR was performed a second time for 7 to 11 cycles using a sample-barcoded 5' primer and a J-beta primer mix. TCRdb re-called the 5' RACE reads with MiXCR, one entry per CDR3 protein. This table holds fewer than 1.5 million distinct CDR3 sequences, 42% found once. Notes on the study in general: Estimated diversity that came from one million T cells was considered an underestimate.

Specimen: blood. V and J are TRBV4-2 and TRBJ2-2; 12 nucleotides line up with TRBD2. This receptor was taken from a woman aged 18 to 35 in good health. CDR3: CASSQAELAGGTGELFF. In DNA form, the CDR3 reads TGTGCCAGCAGCCAAGCTGAACTAGCGGGAGGAACCGGGGAGCTGTTTTTT.